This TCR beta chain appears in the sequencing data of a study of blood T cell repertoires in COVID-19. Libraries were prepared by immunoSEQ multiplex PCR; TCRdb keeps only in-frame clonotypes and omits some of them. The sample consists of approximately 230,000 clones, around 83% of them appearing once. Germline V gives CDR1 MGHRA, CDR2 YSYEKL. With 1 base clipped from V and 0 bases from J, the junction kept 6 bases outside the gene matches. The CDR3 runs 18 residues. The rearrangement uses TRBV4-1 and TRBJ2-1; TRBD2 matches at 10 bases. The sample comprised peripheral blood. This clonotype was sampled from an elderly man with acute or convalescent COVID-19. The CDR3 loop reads CASSQGSGGPSSYNEQFF. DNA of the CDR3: TGCGCCAGCAGCCAAGGTAGCGGGGGGCCTTCCTCCTACAATGAGCAGTTCTTC.